This T cell receptor (beta chain) came from a study of identical twins. cDNA carried unique molecular identifiers, and a universal primer site was added by template switching. TCRdb used MiXCR to reprocess the 5' RACE reads, holding one entry per CDR3 protein. Altogether 600,000 to 850,000 distinct CDR3 sequences are present, roughly 18% being singletons, with the ten largest covering over 10%. Germline values: CDR1 DFQATT, CDR2 SNEGSKA (reference sequence). Germline trimming cut 0 bases from V and 7 bases from J; bases unmatched to any gene: 5. CDR3 length: 16 residues. The same data also went into a second study, on T cells expressing NK-cell markers. From that study: According to the study, TCR beta repertoires originated from sorted CD3+CD56+NKG2C+, CD3+CD56+NKG2C- and CD3+CD56-NKG2C+ T cells.

Sample: PBMCs. The rearrangement joins TRBV20-1 to TRBJ2-1; 14 nucleotides align to TRBD2. This receptor was taken from a woman aged 18-29 years in good health. CDR3 protein: CSARERRTSGGNEQFF. The CDR3 bases are TGCAGTGCTAGAGAAAGACGGACTAGCGGGGGGAATGAGCAGTTCTTC.